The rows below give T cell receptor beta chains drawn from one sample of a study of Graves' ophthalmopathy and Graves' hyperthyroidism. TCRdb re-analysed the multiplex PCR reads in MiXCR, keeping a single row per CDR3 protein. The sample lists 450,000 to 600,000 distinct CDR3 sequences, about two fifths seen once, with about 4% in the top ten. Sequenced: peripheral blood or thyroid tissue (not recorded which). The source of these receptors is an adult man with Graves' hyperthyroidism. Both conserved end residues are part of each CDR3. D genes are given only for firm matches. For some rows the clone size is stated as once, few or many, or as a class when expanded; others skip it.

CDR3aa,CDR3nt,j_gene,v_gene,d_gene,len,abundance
CATSSVTSSGTRYF,TGTGCCACCAGCAGCGTTACTAGCTCCGGGACCCGGTACTTC,TRBJ2-5,TRBV15,NA,14,NA
CSARPSGRAVEAFF,TGCAGTGCTAGACCTAGCGGGAGGGCGGTTGAAGCTTTCTTT,TRBJ1-1,TRBV29-1,NA,14,NA
CASSSEVWRQDTEAFF,TGTGCCAGCAGCTCGGAAGTTTGGCGGCAGGACACTGAAGCTTTCTTT,TRBJ1-1,TRBV7-9,NA,16,NA
CASRSPGSGNTIYF,TGTGCCAGCAGAAGTCCGGGCTCTGGAAACACCATATATTTT,TRBJ1-3,TRBV7-2,NA,14,many
CASSSVGTANTGELFF,TGTGCCAGCAGCTCGGTCGGGACGGCAAACACCGGGGAGCTGTTTTTT,TRBJ2-2,TRBV7-3,NA,16,many
CASSARGFAETQYF,TGTGCCAGCAGCGCGCGGGGGTTCGCGGAGACCCAGTACTTC,TRBJ2-5,TRBV7-9,TRBD2,14,many
CATSRDRGMLEKLFF,TGTGCCACCAGCAGAGATAGAGGGATGCTAGAAAAACTGTTTTTT,TRBJ1-4,TRBV15,NA,15,many
CSARGAGGPVTHDEQYF,TGCAGTGCTAGAGGAGCGGGAGGGCCGGTAACCCACGACGAGCAGTACTTC,TRBJ2-7,TRBV20-1,TRBD2,17,NA
CASSSYANTEAFF,TGTGCCAGCAGCTCCTATGCGAACACTGAAGCTTTCTTT,TRBJ1-1,TRBV7-3,NA,13,once
CSAAEWGRTDTQYF,TGCAGTGCCGCCGAATGGGGGAGGACAGATACGCAGTATTTT,TRBJ2-3,TRBV20-1,NA,14,NA
CATSLRGSEQYF,TGTGCCACCAGTCTTCGGGGTTCCGAGCAGTACTTC,TRBJ2-7,TRBV2,NA,12,many
CASSLQAGPQETQYF,TGTGCCAGCAGCTTACAGGCAGGACCACAAGAGACCCAGTACTTC,TRBJ2-5,TRBV13,NA,15,many
CASSIGGTGAIGELFF,TGTGCCAGTAGTATAGGGGGGACAGGGGCCATCGGGGAGCTGTTTTTT,TRBJ2-2,TRBV19,TRBD1,16,NA
CASSGGQGQHYGYTF,TGTGCCAGCAGCGGGGGACAGGGCCAACACTATGGCTACACCTTC,TRBJ1-2,TRBV7-2,TRBD1,15,NA
CASSPATGRQPQHF,TGTGCCAGCTCACCCGCGACAGGGCGGCAGCCCCAGCATTTT,TRBJ1-5,TRBV25-1,TRBD1,14,NA
CASSRTGNGEQYF,TGTGCCAGCAGCCGGACAGGGAATGGCGAGCAGTACTTC,TRBJ2-7,TRBV7-2,TRBD1,13,many
CSVDGHPVGQYF,TGCAGCGTTGATGGACACCCGGTGGGCCAGTACTTC,TRBJ2-5,TRBV29-1,NA,12,many
CASNPGTGNEKLFF,TGTGCCAGCAACCCCGGGACAGGGAATGAAAAACTGTTTTTT,TRBJ1-4,TRBV27,TRBD1,14,few
CASSVGGTSGYEQYF,TGTGCCAGCAGCGTAGGAGGGACTAGCGGCTACGAGCAGTACTTC,TRBJ2-7,TRBV9,TRBD2,15,many
CSALRDFEETQYF,TGCAGTGCTCTGAGGGACTTTGAAGAGACCCAGTACTTC,TRBJ2-5,TRBV20-1,NA,13,NA
CASSLAPAHSQETQYF,TGTGCCAGCAGTTTAGCCCCAGCTCACAGCCAAGAGACCCAGTACTTC,TRBJ2-5,TRBV7-8,NA,16,NA
CSARRQPNTEAFF,TGCAGTGCTAGGCGGCAGCCGAACACTGAAGCTTTCTTT,TRBJ1-1,TRBV20-1,NA,13,few
CATSDTGMPYEQYF,TGTGCCACCAGTGATACAGGGATGCCCTACGAGCAGTACTTC,TRBJ2-7,TRBV24-1,NA,14,NA
CASSQRPGLETQYF,TGTGCCAGCAGCCAACGTCCGGGGTTGGAGACCCAGTACTTC,TRBJ2-5,TRBV7-9,NA,14,NA
CSALTSSGELFF,TGCAGCGCTTTGACTAGTTCCGGGGAGCTGTTTTTT,TRBJ2-2,TRBV29-1,NA,12,many
CASSPTTAVYEQYF,TGTGCCAGCTCACCAACTACAGCGGTCTACGAGCAGTACTTC,TRBJ2-7,TRBV18,NA,14,NA
CASSQGRGLATYEQYF,TGTGCCAGCAGCCAAGGCCGGGGACTAGCGACGTACGAGCAGTACTTC,TRBJ2-7,TRBV3-1,TRBD2,16,few
CATRRTTKYQETQYF,TGTGCCACCCGCCGGACAACGAAGTACCAAGAGACCCAGTACTTC,TRBJ2-5,TRBV6-1,NA,15,many
CASSHETSPYYEQYF,TGTGCCAGCAGCCACGAGACTAGCCCTTACTACGAGCAGTACTTC,TRBJ2-7,TRBV7-9,TRBD2,15,NA
CATSSYDRDYHNEQFF,TGTGCCACCAGCAGCTATGACCGGGACTACCACAATGAGCAGTTCTTC,TRBJ2-1,TRBV15,TRBD2,16,NA
CASSLSYGTDTQYF,TGTGCCAGCAGCTTATCGTACGGAACAGATACGCAGTATTTT,TRBJ2-3,TRBV7-2,NA,14,many
CASHASGTGELFF,TGTGCCAGCCACGCGTCGGGGACCGGGGAGCTGTTTTTT,TRBJ2-2,TRBV18,NA,13,few
CASRQQGDFNQPQHF,TGTGCCAGCAGACAACAGGGGGACTTCAATCAGCCCCAGCATTTT,TRBJ1-5,TRBV6-5,TRBD1,15,many
CSATGTGVSEAFF,TGCAGTGCAACCGGGACAGGGGTCTCTGAAGCTTTCTTT,TRBJ1-1,TRBV20-1,TRBD1,13,many
CSVAGGVSYNEQFF,TGCAGCGTGGCTGGAGGGGTCTCCTACAATGAGCAGTTCTTC,TRBJ2-1,TRBV29-1,NA,14,NA
CASSETWAHEQYF,TGTGCCAGCAGTGAAACCTGGGCCCACGAGCAGTACTTC,TRBJ2-7,TRBV6-1,NA,13,many
CASIQRQLSEQYF,TGTGCCAGCATTCAAAGGCAGTTATCCGAGCAGTACTTC,TRBJ2-7,TRBV28,NA,13,once
CAISGWKGGSDGYTF,TGTGCCATCAGTGGCTGGAAGGGAGGATCGGATGGCTACACCTTC,TRBJ1-2,TRBV10-3,NA,15,many